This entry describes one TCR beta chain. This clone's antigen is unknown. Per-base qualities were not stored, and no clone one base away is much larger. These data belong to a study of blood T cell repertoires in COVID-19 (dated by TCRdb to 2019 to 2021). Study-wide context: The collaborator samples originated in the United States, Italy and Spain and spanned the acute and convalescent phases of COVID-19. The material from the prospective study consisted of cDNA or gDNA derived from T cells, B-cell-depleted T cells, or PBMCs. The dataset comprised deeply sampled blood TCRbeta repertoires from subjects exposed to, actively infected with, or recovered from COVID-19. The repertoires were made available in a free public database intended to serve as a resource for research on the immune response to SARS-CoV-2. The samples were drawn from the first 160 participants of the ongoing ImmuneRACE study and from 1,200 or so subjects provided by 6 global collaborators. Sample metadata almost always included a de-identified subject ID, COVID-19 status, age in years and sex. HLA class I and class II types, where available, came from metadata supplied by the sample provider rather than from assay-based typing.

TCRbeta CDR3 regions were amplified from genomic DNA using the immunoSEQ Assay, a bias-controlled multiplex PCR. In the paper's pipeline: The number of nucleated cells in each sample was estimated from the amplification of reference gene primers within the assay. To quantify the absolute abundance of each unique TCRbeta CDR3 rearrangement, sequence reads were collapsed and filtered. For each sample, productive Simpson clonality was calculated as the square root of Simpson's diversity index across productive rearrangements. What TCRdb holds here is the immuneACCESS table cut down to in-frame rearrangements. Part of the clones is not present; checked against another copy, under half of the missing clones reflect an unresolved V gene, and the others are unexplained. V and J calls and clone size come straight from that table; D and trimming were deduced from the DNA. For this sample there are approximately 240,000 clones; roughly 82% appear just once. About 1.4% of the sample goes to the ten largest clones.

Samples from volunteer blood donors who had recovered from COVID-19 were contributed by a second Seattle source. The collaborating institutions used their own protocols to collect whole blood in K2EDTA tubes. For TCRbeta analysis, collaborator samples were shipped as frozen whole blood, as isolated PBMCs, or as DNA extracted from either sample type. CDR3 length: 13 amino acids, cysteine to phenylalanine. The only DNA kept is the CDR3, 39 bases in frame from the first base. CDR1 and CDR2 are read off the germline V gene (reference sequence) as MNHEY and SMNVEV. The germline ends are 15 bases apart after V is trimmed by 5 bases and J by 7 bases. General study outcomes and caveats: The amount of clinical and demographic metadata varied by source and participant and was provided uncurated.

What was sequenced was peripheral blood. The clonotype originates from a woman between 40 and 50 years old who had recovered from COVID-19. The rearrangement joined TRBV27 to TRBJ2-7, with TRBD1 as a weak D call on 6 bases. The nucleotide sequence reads TGTGCCAGCAGTCTAGGACAGACGTTTGAGCAGTACTTC. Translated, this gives CASSLGQTFEQYF.